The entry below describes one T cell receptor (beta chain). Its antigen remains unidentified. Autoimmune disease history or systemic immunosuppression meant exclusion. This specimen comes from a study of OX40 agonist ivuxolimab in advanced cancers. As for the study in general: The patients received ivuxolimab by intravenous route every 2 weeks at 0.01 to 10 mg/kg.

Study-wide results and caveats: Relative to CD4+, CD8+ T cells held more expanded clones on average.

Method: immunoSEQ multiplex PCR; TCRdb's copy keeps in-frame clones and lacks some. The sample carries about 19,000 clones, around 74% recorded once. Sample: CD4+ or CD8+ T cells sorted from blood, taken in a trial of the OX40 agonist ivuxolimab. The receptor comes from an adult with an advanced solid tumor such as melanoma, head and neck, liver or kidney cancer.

The CDR3 sequence: CASSLTGLSNQPQHF. In DNA, the CDR3 is TGTGCCAGCAGTCTCACAGGGCTTAGCAATCAGCCCCAGCATTTT. The gene calls are TRBV9 and TRBJ1-5; D may be TRBD1 (6 bases). Germline V gives CDR1 SGDLS, CDR2 YYNGEE. Trimming took off 5 bases at V and 0 bases at J, with 12 bases between the two ends. This CDR3 region has 15 residues.